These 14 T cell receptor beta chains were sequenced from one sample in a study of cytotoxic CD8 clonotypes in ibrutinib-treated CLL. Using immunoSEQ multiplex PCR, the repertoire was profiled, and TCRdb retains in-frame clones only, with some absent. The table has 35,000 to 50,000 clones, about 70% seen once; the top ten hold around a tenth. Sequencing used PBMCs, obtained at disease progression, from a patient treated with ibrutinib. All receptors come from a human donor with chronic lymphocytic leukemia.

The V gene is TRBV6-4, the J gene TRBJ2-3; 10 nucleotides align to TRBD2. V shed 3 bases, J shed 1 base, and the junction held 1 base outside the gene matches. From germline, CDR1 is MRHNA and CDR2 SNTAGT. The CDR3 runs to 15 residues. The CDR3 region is CASSDLAGGTDTQYF. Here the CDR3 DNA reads TGTGCCAGCAGTGATCTAGCGGGGGGCACAGATACGCAGTATTTT.

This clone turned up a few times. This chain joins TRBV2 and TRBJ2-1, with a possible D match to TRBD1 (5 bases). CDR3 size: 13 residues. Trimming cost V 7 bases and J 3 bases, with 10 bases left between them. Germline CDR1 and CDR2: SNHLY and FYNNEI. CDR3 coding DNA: TGTGCCAGCAAGGCGGACAACTACAATGAGCAGTTCTTC. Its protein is CASKADNYNEQFF.

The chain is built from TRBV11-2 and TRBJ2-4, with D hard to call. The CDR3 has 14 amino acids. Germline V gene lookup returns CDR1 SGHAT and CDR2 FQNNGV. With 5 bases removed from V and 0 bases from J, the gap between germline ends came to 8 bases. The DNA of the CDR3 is TGTGCCAGCAGCGGTAGCTTAGCCAAAAACATTCAGTACTTC. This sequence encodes CASSGSLAKNIQYF.

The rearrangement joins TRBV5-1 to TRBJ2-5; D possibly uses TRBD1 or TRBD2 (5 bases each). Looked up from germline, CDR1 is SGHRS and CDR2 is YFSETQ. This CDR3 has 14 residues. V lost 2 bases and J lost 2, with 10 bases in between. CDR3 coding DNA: TGCGCCAGCAGCTTTAGGGACCATCAAGAGACCCAGTACTTC. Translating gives CASSFRDHQETQYF.

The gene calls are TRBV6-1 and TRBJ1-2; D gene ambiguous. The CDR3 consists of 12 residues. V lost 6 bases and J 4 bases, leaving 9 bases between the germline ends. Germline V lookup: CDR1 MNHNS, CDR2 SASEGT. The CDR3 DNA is TGTGCCAGCAGCAACTCGTTCTATGGCTACACCTTC. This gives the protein CASSNSFYGYTF.

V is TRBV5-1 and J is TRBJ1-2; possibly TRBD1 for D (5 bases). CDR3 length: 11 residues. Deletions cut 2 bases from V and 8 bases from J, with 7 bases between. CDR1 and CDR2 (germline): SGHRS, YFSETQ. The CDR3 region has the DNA TGCGCCAGCAGCTTCCAGGGCGGCTACACCTTC. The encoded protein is CASSFQGGYTF.

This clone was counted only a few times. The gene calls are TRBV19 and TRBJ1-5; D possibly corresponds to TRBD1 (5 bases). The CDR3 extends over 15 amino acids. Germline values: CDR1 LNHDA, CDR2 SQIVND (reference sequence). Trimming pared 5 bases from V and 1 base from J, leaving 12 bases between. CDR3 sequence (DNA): TGTGCCAGTAGTTATTGGGGGATGAGCAATCAGCCCCAGCATTTT. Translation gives CASSYWGMSNQPQHF.

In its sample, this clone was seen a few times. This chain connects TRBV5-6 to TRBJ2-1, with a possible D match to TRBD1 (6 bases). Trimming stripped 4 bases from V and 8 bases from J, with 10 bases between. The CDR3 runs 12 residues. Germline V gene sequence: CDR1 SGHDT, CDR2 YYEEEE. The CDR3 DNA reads TGTGCCAGCAGCGCTACAGGGTATGAGCAGTTCTTC. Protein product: CASSATGYEQFF.

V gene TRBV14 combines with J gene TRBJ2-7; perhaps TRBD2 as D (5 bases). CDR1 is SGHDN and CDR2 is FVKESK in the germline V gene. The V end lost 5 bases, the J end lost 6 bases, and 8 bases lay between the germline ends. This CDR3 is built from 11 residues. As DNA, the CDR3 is TGTGCCAGCAGCGCTAGCTTCGAGCAGTACTTC. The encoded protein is CASSASFEQYF.

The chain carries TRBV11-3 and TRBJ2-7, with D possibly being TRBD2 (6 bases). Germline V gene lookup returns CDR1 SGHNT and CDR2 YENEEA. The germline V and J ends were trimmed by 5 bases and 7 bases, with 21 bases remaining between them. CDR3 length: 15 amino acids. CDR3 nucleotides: TGTGCCAGCAGCCCCGTGGTAGCGGTGTTGGAGGAGCAGTACTTC. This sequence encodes CASSPVVAVLEEQYF. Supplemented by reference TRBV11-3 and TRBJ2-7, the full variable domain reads EAGVVQSPRYKIIEKKQPVAFWCNPISGHNTLYWYLQNLGQGPELLIRYENEEAVDDSQLPKDRFSAERLKGVDSTLKIQPAELGDSAVYLCASSPVVAVLEEQYFGPGTRLTVT.

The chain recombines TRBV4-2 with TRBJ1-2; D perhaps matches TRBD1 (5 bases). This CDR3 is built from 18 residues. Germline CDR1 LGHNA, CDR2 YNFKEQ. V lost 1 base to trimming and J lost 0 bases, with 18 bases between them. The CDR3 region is CASSQVQGSSRSNYGYTF. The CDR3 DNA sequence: TGTGCCAGCAGCCAAGTTCAGGGCAGCTCCAGATCTAACTATGGCTACACCTTC.

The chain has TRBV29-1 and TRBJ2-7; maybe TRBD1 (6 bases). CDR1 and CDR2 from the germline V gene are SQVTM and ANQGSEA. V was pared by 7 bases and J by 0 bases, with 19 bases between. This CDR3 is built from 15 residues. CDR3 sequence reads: CSDHPGTTVSYEQYF. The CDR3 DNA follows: TGCAGCGACCATCCCGGGACAACCGTCTCCTACGAGCAGTACTTC.

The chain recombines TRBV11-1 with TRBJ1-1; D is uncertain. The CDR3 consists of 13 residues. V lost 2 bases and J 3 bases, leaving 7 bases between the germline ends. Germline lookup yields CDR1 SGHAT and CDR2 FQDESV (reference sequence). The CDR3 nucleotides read TGTGCCAGCAGCTTAATTCGGGACACTGAAGCTTTCTTT. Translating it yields CASSLIRDTEAFF.

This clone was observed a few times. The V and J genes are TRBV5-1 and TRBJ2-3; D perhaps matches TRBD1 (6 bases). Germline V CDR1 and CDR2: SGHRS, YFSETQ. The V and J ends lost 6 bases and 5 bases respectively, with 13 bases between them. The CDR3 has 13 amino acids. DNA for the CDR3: TGCGCCAGCACCCCCCCAGGGGTAGATACGCAGTATTTT. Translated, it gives CASTPPGVDTQYF.